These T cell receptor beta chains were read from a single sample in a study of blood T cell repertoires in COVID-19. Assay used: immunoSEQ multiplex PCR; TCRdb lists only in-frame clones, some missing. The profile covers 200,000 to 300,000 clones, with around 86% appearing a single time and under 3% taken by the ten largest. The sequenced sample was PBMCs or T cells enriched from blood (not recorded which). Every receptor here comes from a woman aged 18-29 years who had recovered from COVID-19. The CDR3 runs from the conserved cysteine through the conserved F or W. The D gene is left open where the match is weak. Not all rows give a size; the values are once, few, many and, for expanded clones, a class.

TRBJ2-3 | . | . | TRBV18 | TGTGCCAGCTCACCAAGCGGTGCAGATACGCAGTATTTT | CASSPSGADTQYF
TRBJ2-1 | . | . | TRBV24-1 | TGTGCCACCAGTGATTTGCCTCACAATGAGCAGTTCTTC | CATSDLPHNEQFF
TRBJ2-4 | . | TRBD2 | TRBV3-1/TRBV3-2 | TGTGCCAGCAGCCAAGTTCATCCGTGGGGAGGGGACATTCAGTACTTC | CASSQVHPWGGDIQYF
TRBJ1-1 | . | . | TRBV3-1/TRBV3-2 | TGTGCCAGCAGCCAACGGCGGGGGGGCACTGAAGCTTTCTTT | CASSQRRGGTEAFF
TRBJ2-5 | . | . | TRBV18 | TGTGCCAGCTCACCATCCCAGGGCGAGACCCAGTACTTC | CASSPSQGETQYF
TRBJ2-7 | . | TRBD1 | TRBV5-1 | TGCGCCAGCAGCTTTACAGGGGACTACGAGCAGTACTTC | CASSFTGDYEQYF
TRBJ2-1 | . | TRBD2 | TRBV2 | TGTGCCAGCAGTGATGGGCTAGCGGGATATGAGCAGTTCTTC | CASSDGLAGYEQFF
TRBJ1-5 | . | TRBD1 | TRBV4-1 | TGCGCCAGCAGCCAAGGGTTGGCGCGGACAGGGAGAAGGCAGCCCCAGCATTTT | CASSQGLARTGRRQPQHF
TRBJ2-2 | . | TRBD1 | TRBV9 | TGTGCCAGCAACAGGGGGTTGGGCACCGGGGAGCTGTTTTTT | CASNRGLGTGELFF
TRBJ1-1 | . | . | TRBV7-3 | TGTGCCAGCAGCTTATCGGGTGGGGGGGCCAACCCGACTGAAGCTTTCTTT | CASSLSGGGANPTEAFF
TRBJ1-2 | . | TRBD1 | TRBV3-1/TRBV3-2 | TGTGCCAGCAGCCAGGACAACAGGGGGCGCGGCTACACCTTC | CASSQDNRGRGYTF
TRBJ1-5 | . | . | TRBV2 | TGTGCCAGCAGTGAGGGTCGGGAGGGCAATCAGCCCCAGCATTTT | CASSEGREGNQPQHF
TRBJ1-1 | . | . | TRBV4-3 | TGCGCCAGCAGCCAAGAGGTACAGGGTATAGGTCGGACTGAAGCTTTCTTT | CASSQEVQGIGRTEAFF
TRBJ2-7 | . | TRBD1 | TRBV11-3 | TGTGCCAGCAGTTTAAGCCGGGACAGCGAATACGAGCAGTACTTC | CASSLSRDSEYEQYF
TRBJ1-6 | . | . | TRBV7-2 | TGTGCCAGCAGCTTAGACCCCCGGGATTCACCCCTCCACTTT | CASSLDPRDSPLHF
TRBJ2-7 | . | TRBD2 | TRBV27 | TGTGCCAGCAGTTTATCATCTGCGGGGGGAGCCTACGAGCAGTACTTC | CASSLSSAGGAYEQYF
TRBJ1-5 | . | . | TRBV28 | TGTGCCAGCATCCTAAGGCTTTCTGAGGTAGGCCAGCCCCAGCATTTT | CASILRLSEVGQPQHF
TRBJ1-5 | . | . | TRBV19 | TGTGCCAGTAGTATCCCCGGGAAGGGCAATCAGCCCCAGCATTTT | CASSIPGKGNQPQHF
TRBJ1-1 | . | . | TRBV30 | TGTGCCTGGAGTGTACCGAGGCACCAGAACACTGAAGCTTTCTTT | CAWSVPRHQNTEAFF
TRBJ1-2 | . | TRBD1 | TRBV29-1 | TGCAGCGTCGAGAAGCCGGGACAGTCTTTCTATGGCTACACCTTC | CSVEKPGQSFYGYTF
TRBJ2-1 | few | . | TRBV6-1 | TGTGCCAGCAGTGAATTTGGCGGGACCTACAATGAGCAGTTCTTC | CASSEFGGTYNEQFF
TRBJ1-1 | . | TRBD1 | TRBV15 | TGTGCCACCAGCAGAGATCCGGACAGGAGATCTGAAGCTTTCTTT | CATSRDPDRRSEAFF
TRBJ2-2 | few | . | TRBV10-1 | TGCGCCAGCAGTTTCTCAGCGAACACCGGGGAGCTGTTTTTT | CASSFSANTGELFF
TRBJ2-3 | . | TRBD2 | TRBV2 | TGTGCCAGCAGGGATGGACTAGCGGTCCCAGATACGCAGTATTTT | CASRDGLAVPDTQYF
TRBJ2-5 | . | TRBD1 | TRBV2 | TGTGCCAGCAACTCGGACAGGGGGGACCAAGAGACCCAGTACTTC | CASNSDRGDQETQYF
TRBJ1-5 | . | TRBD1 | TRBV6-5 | TGTGCCAGCAGCGAGGACAGGGGTGATCAGCCCCAGCATTTT | CASSEDRGDQPQHF
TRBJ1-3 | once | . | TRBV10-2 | TGCGCCAGCAGCGTCTCAGGGGCCTCTGGAAACACCATATATTTT | CASSVSGASGNTIYF
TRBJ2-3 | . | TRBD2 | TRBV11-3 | TGTGCCAGCAGCTTAGGGGGGACTAGCGGGATTTTCACAGATACGCAGTATTTT | CASSLGGTSGIFTDTQYF
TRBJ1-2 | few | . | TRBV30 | TGTGCCTGGAGTAACCCATCGGACAGCAGTGCTAACTATGGCTACACCTTC | CAWSNPSDSSANYGYTF
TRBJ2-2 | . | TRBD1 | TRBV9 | TGTGCCAGCAGCGTAGTAGGGACAGGGAACACCGGGGAGCTGTTTTTT | CASSVVGTGNTGELFF
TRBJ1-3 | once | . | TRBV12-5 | TGTGCTAGTGGTGCGGAGGGGGGAGGGTTCGGAAACACCATATATTTT | CASGAEGGGFGNTIYF
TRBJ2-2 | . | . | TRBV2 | TGTGCCAGCAGACAGTACCCCGGGGAGCTGTTTTTT | CASRQYPGELFF
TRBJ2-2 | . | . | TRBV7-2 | TGTGCCAGTTTAGCACTGGCGAACACCGGGGAGCTGTTTTTT | CASLALANTGELFF
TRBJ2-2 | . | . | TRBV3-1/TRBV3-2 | TGTGCCAGCATAGGGGTGGCCGGGGAGCTGTTTTTT | CASIGVAGELFF
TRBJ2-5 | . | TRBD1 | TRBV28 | TGTGCCAGCAGTTTAGCGGACAGGGGCGGCGCAGAGACCCAGTACTTC | CASSLADRGGAETQYF
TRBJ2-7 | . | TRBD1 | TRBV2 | TGTGCCAGCAGTGAGGGGGGACAGGGGGCCTACGAGCAGTACTTC | CASSEGGQGAYEQYF
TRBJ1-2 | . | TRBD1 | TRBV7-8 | TGTGCCAGCAGCCAAATACAGGGGGCTAACGCTAACTATGGCTACACCTTC | CASSQIQGANANYGYTF
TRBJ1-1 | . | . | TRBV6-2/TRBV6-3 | TGTGCCAGCAGTTTACGTCCACTTAACACTGAAGCTTTCTTT | CASSLRPLNTEAFF
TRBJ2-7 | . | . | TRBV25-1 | TGTGCCAGCAGTGAATGGGGGACAATGACCTACGAGCAGTACTTC | CASSEWGTMTYEQYF